This entry concerns a single T cell receptor beta chain. A much larger clone is a single base away; this may be a read error. Time point denoted: persistent/refractory GD, antithyroid drugs over 5 years with positive TRAb. With RNA extracted from PBMCs as input, the TCR library was made. The data are from a study of regulatory T cells in long-lasting Graves disease. iRepertoire HTBI primers and Arm-PCR of CDR3 regions built TCR beta libraries. In the original processing: Identified segments across samples numbered just over 60 TRBV and about 13 TRBJ. Each CDR3 protein gets one entry after TCRdb re-called the multiplex PCR reads with MiXCR. The V and J calls, along with clone size, are taken from TCRdb and not from the paper's own processing. Here the sample spans around 500,000 distinct CDR3 sequences, less than 25% being singletons. The TCR originated in a female donor with Graves disease. The sample in question was peripheral blood mononuclear cells (PBMCs), obtained when the disease was refractory, from a patient treated with antithyroid drugs.

CDR3 coding DNA: TGTGCCAGCAGCTGGACTAGCGGGAATGAGCAGCTCTTC. This encodes CASSWTSGNEQLF. The chain uses TRBV7-2 and TRBJ2-1; 12 bases fit TRBD2. The V gene's germline CDR1 is SGHTA and CDR2 FQGNSA. The CDR3 loop spans 13 amino acids.